This T cell receptor (beta chain) emerged from a study of blood T cell repertoires in COVID-19. Profiling relied on immunoSEQ multiplex PCR, and the TCRdb table lists in-frame clones only, not all of them. The table shows fewer than 60,000 clones, with roughly 83% occurring only once. The CDR3 has 15 amino acids. The V gene end was trimmed by 5 bases and the J gene end by 10 bases; junction bases not matched to a gene: 11. The germline V gene has CDR1 MDHEN and CDR2 SYDVKM. Sequencing was done on a sample of peripheral blood. This sequence was found in a human donor in a cohort sampled during active COVID-19. This chain joins TRBV28 and TRBJ1-4, with 9 bases lining up with TRBD1. DNA for the CDR3: TGTGCCAGCAGTCAACCACAGGGGGCAGGAGGAAAACTGTTTTTT. Residues: CASSQPQGAGGKLFF.